This TCR beta chain was obtained from a study of technical replicates of blood from a handful of donors. This CDR3 comprises 13 residues. V lost 6 bases and J lost 6, with 15 bases in between. The germline V gene has CDR1 SGHTA and CDR2 FQGTGA. TCRdb's copy holds only in-frame clones and misses some; the assay was immunoSEQ multiplex PCR. This sample has 55,000 to 75,000 clones, with 91% found just once. This receptor was obtained from a human donor in good health. Some clones in this sample may be carry-over from other donors' samples. This chain connects TRBV7-3 to TRBJ2-7; perhaps TRBD2 as D (5 bases). The sample taken for sequencing was PBMCs. Written as DNA, the CDR3 is TGTGCCAGCAGTCCGGGCACGGCGGGCGAGCAGTACTTC. This codes for CASSPGTAGEQYF.